The clone carrying this T cell receptor (beta chain) was recorded only once. The antigen is undetermined. V was cut by 1 base and J by 4 bases, with 9 bases left in between. Germline loops: CDR1 SGHRS, CDR2 YFSETQ. This CDR3 contains 13 residues. These data belong to a study of shared clonotypes between healthy human individuals. Assay execution proceeded at the deep level. Sequencing used immunoSEQ multiplex PCR; TCRdb keeps in-frame clones, though not all of them. This repertoire shows 2 million to 2.5 million clones, 93% found once; its top ten account for around 0.37%. All donors qualified as healthy HIV-negative adults and had experienced no recent acute infections or vaccinations. The study separated CD4+ cells into CD45RA+ naive and CD45RA-negative memory subsets. Study conclusions and caveats: The genetic and exposure-history diversity represented was limited by few donors.

The sequence was obtained from a man between 18 and 29 years old in good health. Some clones in this sample may be carry-over from other donors' samples. This rearrangement joins TRBV5-1 to TRBJ2-7; the D gene is possibly TRBD1 (5 bases). Input material: naive CD4+ T cells from PBMCs. As to subset: CD45RA+ positively selected. CDR3 protein: CASSLLGDYEQYF. CDR3 coding DNA: TGCGCCAGCAGCTTGCTAGGGGATTACGAGCAGTACTTC.